The 20 T cell receptor beta chains in this list originate from one sample, sequenced in a study of T cell clones after liver transplantation. Clones were sequenced by immunoSEQ multiplex PCR, and TCRdb holds only the in-frame ones, with some missing. The table has 55,000 to 75,000 clones, around three quarters seen once. This sample comprised CD4+ T cells from blood, obtained at the approximately 16-month timepoint. The receptors shown here come from a human patient who received a liver transplant. A share of the T cells may be of graft donor origin.

The V call is TRBV7-8, the J call TRBJ2-7, with D perhaps matching TRBD2 (6 bases). V lost 2 bases, J lost 0 bases, and 8 bases lay in between. Germline V CDR1 and CDR2: SGHVS, FQNEAQ. CDR3 length: 14 residues. The CDR3 sequence is CASSLHGSSYEQYV. Written as DNA, the CDR3 is TGTGCCAGCAGCTTACACGGGAGCTCCTACGAGCAGTACGTC.

This chain connects TRBV6-4 to TRBJ2-1; unclear D gene. Trimming stripped 5 bases from V and 0 bases from J, with 14 bases between. Germline values: CDR1 MRHNA, CDR2 SNTAGT. This CDR3 has 16 residues. The CDR3 protein is CASSLASVGSYNEQFF. The CDR3, as DNA: TGTGCCAGCAGTTTGGCGTCCGTCGGCTCCTACAATGAGCAGTTCTTC.

The chain employs TRBV21-1 and TRBJ2-3. TRBV21-1 is noted as a pseudogene. This CDR3 contains 14 residues. This CDR3 is CASRFDPVLHTQYF. Written as DNA, the CDR3 is TGTGCCAGCAGATTCGACCCGGTTTTGCATACGCAGTATTTT.

This clone has more than one count but fewer than ten. Other nucleotide sequences in the sample specify the same CDR3. The rearrangement joins TRBV15 to TRBJ1-6; D unresolved. The CDR3 spans 13 residues. Germline loops: CDR1 LNHNV, CDR2 YYDKDF (reference sequence). The V end lost 1 base, the J end lost 7 bases, and 5 bases lay between the germline ends. Here the CDR3 DNA reads TGTGCCACCAGCAGAGGGCCCAATTCACCCCTCCACTTT. Residues: CATSRGPNSPLHF.

The rearrangement uses TRBV2 and TRBJ2-2; no clear D. The CDR3 totals 15 residues. Trimming left V 6 bases short and J 0 bases short, with 11 bases between. Germline V gene data show CDR1 as SNHLY and CDR2 as FYNNEI. CDR3: CASSLRQANTGELFF. Here the CDR3 DNA reads TGTGCCAGCAGCTTGCGGCAGGCGAACACCGGGGAGCTGTTTTTT.

This sequence joins TRBV7-2 and TRBJ2-2; perhaps TRBD1 as D (6 bases). The CDR3 is 16 residues long. Trimming left V 4 bases short and J 4 bases short, with 16 bases between. Germline V gene sequence: CDR1 SGHTA, CDR2 FQGNSA. The CDR3: CASSWGGRGTTGELFF. The CDR3, as DNA: TGTGCCAGCAGCTGGGGCGGCAGGGGTACCACCGGGGAGCTGTTTTTT.

The V and J genes are TRBV7-2 and TRBJ2-3, with D perhaps matching TRBD1 or TRBD2 (5 bases each). Germline V CDR1 and CDR2: SGHTA, FQGNSA. The CDR3 spans 15 residues. Deletions cut 5 bases from V and 2 bases from J, with 14 bases between. CDR3 sequence: CASSPEGLNTDTQYF. CDR3 sequence (DNA): TGTGCCAGCAGCCCCGAGGGGCTAAACACAGATACGCAGTATTTT. Full variable domain (remainder filled in from reference TRBV7-2 and TRBJ2-3): GAGVSQSPSNKVTEKGKDVELRCDPISGHTALYWYRQSLGQGLEFLIYFQGNSAPDKSGLPSDRFSAERTGGSVSTLTIQRTQQEDSAVYLCASSPEGLNTDTQYFGPGTRLTVL.

J is TRBJ1-3 and V is TRBV30; TRBD1 might be the D (5 bases). The CDR3 loop spans 14 amino acids. Trimming shortened V by 3 bases and J by 4 bases, and 13 bases separated the two germline ends. CDR1 and CDR2 (germline): GTSNPN, SVGIG (reference sequence). CDR3 DNA sequence: TGTGCCTGGAGGTCACTGGGACCCGGAAACACCATATATTTT. It translates to CAWRSLGPGNTIYF.

This clone came up once. The chain joins TRBV7-9 to TRBJ1-5; 9 positions match TRBD1. CDR3 size: 18 residues. Germline trimming cut 2 bases from V and 1 base from J; bases unmatched to any gene: 9. In germline, CDR1 is SEHNR, CDR2 FQNEAQ (reference sequence). The CDR3 is CASSLSGGTGGSNQPQHF. For the CDR3, the DNA is TGTGCCAGCAGCTTAAGTGGCGGTACAGGGGGCAGCAATCAGCCCCAGCATTTT.

The gene calls are TRBV6-1 and TRBJ1-5, with TRBD1 identical over 7 bases. V was pared by 4 bases and J by 3 bases, with 9 bases of the junction left unmatched. CDR3 length: 16 amino acids. Per the germline V gene, CDR1 is MNHNS and CDR2 is SASEGT. The CDR3: CASSGGTAVFNQPQHF. CDR3 sequence (DNA): TGTGCCAGCAGTGGGGGGACAGCTGTTTTCAATCAGCCCCAGCATTTT.

The chain employs TRBV27 and TRBJ2-1, with 7 bases identical to TRBD2. Looked up from germline, CDR1 is MNHEY and CDR2 is SMNVEV (reference sequence). This CDR3 comprises 18 residues. The V and J ends lost 6 bases and 5 bases, in that order; junction bases with no gene match: 19. The CDR3, as DNA: TGTGCCAGCAGAAAAAACTTTCAAGCGGGATGGGGCAACAATGAGCAGTTCTTC. It codes for CASRKNFQAGWGNNEQFF.

The chain recombines TRBV28 with TRBJ1-2; D might be TRBD1 (5 bases). Germline-derived CDR1 and CDR2 are MDHEN and SYDVKM. Trimming stripped 4 bases from V and 8 bases from J, with 20 bases between. The CDR3 sequence is 15 residues long. The CDR3 is CASSSPLQGKGGYTF. DNA of the CDR3: TGTGCCAGCAGTTCCCCGCTCCAGGGTAAAGGAGGCTACACCTTC.

This clone was seen ten or more times. The rearrangement joins TRBV6-6 to TRBJ2-1; D ambiguous. V was clipped by 6 bases and J by 3 bases, with 3 bases between them. The germline V gene encodes CDR1 MNHNY and CDR2 SVGAGI (reference sequence). The CDR3 has 11 residues. The CDR3 spells CASRNYNEQFF. The CDR3 region has the DNA TGTGCCAGCAGGAACTACAATGAGCAGTTCTTC.

This clone turned up a few times. The chain links TRBV9 to TRBJ2-2; possibly TRBD1 for D (5 bases). The CDR3 length is 14 residues. Germline loops: CDR1 SGDLS, CDR2 YYNGEE. Trimming shortened V by 1 base and J by 7 bases, and 11 bases separated the two germline ends. DNA for the CDR3: TGTGCCAGCAGCGTAATAGGGGTGGGCGGGGAGCTGTTTTTT. Its translation: CASSVIGVGGELFF.

The V call is TRBV5-4, the J call TRBJ1-6; 7 bases agree with TRBD1. The CDR3 contains 14 residues. Trimming took 4 bases from V and 5 from J; bases not matched to a gene: 3. Germline V gene lookup returns CDR1 SGHNT and CDR2 YYREEE (reference sequence). CDR3 in DNA: TGTGCCAGCAGCCAGACAGGGAATAATTCACCCCTCCACTTT. Its translation: CASSQTGNNSPLHF.

This chain joins TRBV9 and TRBJ2-5, with 14 bases aligning to TRBD2. Trimming cost V 0 bases and J 2 bases; bases outside gene matches: 0. Germline-derived CDR1 and CDR2 are SGDLS and YYNGEE. This CDR3 contains 16 residues. This CDR3 is CASSVGLAGGQETQYF. CDR3 DNA: TGTGCCAGCAGCGTAGGACTAGCGGGAGGGCAAGAGACCCAGTACTTC. Drawing the rest from reference TRBV9 and TRBJ2-5, the complete variable domain is DSGVTQTPKHLITATGQRVTLRCSPRSGDLSVYWYQQSLDQGLQFLIQYYNGEERAKGNILERFSAQQFPDLHSELNLSSLELGDSALYFCASSVGLAGGQETQYFGPGTRLLVL.

The chain uses TRBV29-1 and TRBJ2-3; the D is unclear. Germline assignment: CDR1 SQVTM and CDR2 ANQGSEA. V was cut by 3 bases and J by 6 bases, with 13 bases left in between. This CDR3 has 13 amino acids. The CDR3 loop reads CSVDQVSGDTQYF. Here the CDR3 DNA reads TGCAGCGTTGATCAGGTGTCGGGTGATACGCAGTATTTT.

The chain uses TRBV20-1 and TRBJ2-7; D unresolved. This CDR3 is built from 11 residues. V was pared by 3 bases and J by 4 bases, with 7 bases between. The germline V gene has CDR1 DFQATT and CDR2 SNEGSKA (reference sequence). The CDR3 DNA is TGCAGTGCTAGTTATTTTTACGAGCAGTACTTC. It is translated as CSASYFYEQYF.

This clone was observed a few times. Different DNA sequences within this sample yield the same CDR3. The chain has TRBV5-1 and TRBJ2-2, with 10 bases lining up with TRBD1. With V trimmed by 4 bases and J by 5 bases, 5 bases remained unmatched. CDR1 is SGHRS and CDR2 is YFSETQ in the germline V gene. This CDR3 spans 15 amino acids. CDR3 loop: CASSDRTGGTGELFF. CDR3 in DNA: TGCGCCAGCAGCGACAGGACAGGGGGGACCGGGGAGCTGTTTTTT.

The DNA for the CDR3 is TGCGCCAGCAGCGCCGGACAGGGAGGCCAAGAAAAACTGTTTTTT. Translating it yields CASSAGQGGQEKLFF. The chain combines TRBV5-1 with TRBJ1-4; 8 bases are shared with TRBD1. J gave up 8 bases and V 4 bases, and 10 bases lay outside the gene matches. CDR1 and CDR2 (germline): SGHRS, YFSETQ. The CDR3 spans 15 residues. The entire variable domain, with the rest obtained from reference TRBV5-1 and TRBJ1-4, is as follows: KAGVTQTPRYLIKTRGQQVTLSCSPISGHRSVSWYQQTPGQGLQFLFEYFSETQRNKGNFPGRFSGRQFSNSRSEMNVSTLELGDSALYLCASSAGQGGQEKLFFGSGTQLSVL.